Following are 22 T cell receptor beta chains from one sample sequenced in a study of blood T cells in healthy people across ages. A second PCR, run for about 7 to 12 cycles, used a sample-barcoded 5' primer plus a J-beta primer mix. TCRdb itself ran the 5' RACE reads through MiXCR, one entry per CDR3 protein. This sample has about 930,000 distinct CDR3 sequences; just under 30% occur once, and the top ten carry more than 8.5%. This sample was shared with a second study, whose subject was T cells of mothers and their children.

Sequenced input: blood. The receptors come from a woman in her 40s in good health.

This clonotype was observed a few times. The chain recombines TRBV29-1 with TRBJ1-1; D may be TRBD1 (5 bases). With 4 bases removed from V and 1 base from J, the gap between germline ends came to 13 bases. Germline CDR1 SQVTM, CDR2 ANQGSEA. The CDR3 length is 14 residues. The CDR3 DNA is TGCAGCGTTGCCTTGAGACAGAAGAACACTGAAGCTTTCTTT. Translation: CSVALRQKNTEAFF.

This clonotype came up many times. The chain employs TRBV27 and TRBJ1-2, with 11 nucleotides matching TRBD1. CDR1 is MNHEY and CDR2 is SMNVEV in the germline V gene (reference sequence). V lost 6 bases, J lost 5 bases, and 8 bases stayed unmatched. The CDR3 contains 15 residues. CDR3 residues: CASRLGTGGYYGYTF. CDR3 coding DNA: TGTGCCAGCAGACTGGGGACAGGGGGATATTATGGCTACACCTTC.

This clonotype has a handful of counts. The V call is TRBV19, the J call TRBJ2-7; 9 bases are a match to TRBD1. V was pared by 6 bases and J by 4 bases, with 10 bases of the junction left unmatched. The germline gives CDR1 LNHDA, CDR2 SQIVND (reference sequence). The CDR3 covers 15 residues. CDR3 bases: TGTGCCAGTAGAAGGAAGGACAGGGGTTTATACGAGCAGTACTTC. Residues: CASRRKDRGLYEQYF.

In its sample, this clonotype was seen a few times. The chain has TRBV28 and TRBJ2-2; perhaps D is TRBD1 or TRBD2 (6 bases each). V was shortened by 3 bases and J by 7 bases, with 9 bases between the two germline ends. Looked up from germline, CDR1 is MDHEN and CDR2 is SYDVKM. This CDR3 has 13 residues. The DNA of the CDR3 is TGTGCCAGCAGTTTGGGGGGCCACGGGGAGCTGTTTTTT. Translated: CASSLGGHGELFF.

The CDR3 nucleotides are TGTGCCAGCAGCTTATACCCAACAGGGGGCGGCACAGATACGCAGTATTTT. Translating gives CASSLYPTGGGTDTQYF. The chain uses TRBV7-2 and TRBJ2-3; 9 bases are a match to TRBD1. Germline CDR1 reads SGHTA; CDR2 reads FQGNSA. V was pared by 2 bases and J by 1 base, with 7 bases of the junction left unmatched. The CDR3 loop spans 17 amino acids. The whole variable domain, remainder taken from reference TRBV7-2 and TRBJ2-3, is GAGVSQSPSNKVTEKGKDVELRCDPISGHTALYWYRQSLGQGLEFLIYFQGNSAPDKSGLPSDRFSAERTGGSVSTLTIQRTQQEDSAVYLCASSLYPTGGGTDTQYFGPGTRLTVL.

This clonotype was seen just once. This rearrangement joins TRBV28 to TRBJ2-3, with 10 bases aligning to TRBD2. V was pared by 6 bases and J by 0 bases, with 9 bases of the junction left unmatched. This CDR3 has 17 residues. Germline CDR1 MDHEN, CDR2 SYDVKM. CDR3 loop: CASSLAGALPSTDTQYF. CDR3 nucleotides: TGTGCCAGCAGCCTAGCGGGGGCCCTACCTAGCACAGATACGCAGTATTTT.

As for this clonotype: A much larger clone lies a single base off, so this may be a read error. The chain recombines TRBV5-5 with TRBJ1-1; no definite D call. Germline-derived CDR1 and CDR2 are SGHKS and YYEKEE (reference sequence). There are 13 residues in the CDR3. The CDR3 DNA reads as TGTGCCGGCAGCTTTCGCGGGGATACTGAAGCTTTCTTT. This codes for CAGSFRGDTEAFF.

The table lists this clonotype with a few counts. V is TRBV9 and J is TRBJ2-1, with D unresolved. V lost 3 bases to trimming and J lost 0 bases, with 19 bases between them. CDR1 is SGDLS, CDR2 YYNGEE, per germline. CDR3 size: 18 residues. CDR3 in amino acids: CASSALGTVTSSYNEQFF. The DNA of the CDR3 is TGTGCCAGCAGCGCCCTAGGAACGGTAACGAGCTCCTACAATGAGCAGTTCTTC.

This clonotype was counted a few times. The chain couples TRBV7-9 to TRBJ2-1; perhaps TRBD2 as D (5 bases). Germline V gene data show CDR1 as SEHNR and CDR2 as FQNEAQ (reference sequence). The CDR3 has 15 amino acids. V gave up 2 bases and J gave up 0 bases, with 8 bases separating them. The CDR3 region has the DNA TGTGCCAGCAGCTTACGAGACTACTCCTACAATGAGCAGTTCTTC. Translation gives CASSLRDYSYNEQFF.

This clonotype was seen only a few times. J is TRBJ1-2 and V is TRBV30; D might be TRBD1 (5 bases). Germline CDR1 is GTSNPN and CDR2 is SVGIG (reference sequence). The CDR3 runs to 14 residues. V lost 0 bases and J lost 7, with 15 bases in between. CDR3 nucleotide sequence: TGTGCCTGGAGTGTACTCGGGGGTAGAGGTGGCTACACCTTC. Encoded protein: CAWSVLGGRGGYTF.

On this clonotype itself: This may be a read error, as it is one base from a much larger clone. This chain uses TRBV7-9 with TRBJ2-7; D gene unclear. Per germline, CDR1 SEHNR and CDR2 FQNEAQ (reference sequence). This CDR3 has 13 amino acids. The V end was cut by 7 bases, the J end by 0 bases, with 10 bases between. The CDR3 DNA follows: TGTGCCAGCACAGAACAGAGCTCCTACGAGCAGTACTTC. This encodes CASTEQSSYEQYF.

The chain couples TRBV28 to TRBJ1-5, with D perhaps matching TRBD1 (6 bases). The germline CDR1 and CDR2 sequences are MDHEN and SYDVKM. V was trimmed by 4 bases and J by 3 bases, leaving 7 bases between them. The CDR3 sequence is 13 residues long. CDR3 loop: CASSWGPNQPQHF. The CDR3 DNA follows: TGTGCCAGCAGTTGGGGGCCCAATCAGCCCCAGCATTTT.

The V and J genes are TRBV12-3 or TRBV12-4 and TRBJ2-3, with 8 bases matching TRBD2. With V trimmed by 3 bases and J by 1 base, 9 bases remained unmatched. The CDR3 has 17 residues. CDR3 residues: CASSFPLAGPGTDTQYF. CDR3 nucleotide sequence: TGTGCCAGCAGTTTTCCCTTAGCGGGACCTGGCACAGATACGCAGTATTTT.

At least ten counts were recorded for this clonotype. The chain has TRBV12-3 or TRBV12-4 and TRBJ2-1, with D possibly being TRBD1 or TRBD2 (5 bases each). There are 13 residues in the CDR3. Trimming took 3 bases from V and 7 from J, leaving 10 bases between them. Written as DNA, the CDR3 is TGTGCCAGCAGTTTGGGGACCAAGAATGAGCAGTTCTTC. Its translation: CASSLGTKNEQFF.

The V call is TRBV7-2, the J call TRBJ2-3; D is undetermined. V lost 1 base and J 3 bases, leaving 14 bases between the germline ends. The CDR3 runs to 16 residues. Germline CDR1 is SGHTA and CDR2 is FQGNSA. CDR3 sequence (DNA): TGTGCCAGCAGCTTAGACTGGGTTCTAGGTACAGATACGCAGTATTTT. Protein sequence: CASSLDWVLGTDTQYF.

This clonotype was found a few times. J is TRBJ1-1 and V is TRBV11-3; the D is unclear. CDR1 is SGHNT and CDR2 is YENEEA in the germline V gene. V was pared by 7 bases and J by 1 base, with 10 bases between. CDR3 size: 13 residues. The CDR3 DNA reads TGTGCCAGCAAGGAGGCCCGGAACACTGAAGCTTTCTTT. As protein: CASKEARNTEAFF. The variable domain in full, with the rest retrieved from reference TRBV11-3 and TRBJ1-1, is EAGVVQSPRYKIIEKKQPVAFWCNPISGHNTLYWYLQNLGQGPELLIRYENEEAVDDSQLPKDRFSAERLKGVDSTLKIQPAELGDSAVYLCASKEARNTEAFFGQGTRLTVV.

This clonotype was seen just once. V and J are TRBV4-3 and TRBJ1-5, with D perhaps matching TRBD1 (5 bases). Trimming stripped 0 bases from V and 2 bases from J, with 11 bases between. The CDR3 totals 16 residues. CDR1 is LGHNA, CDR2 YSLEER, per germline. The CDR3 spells CASSQDREEGNQPQHF. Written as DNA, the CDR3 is TGCGCCAGCAGCCAAGACAGGGAAGAGGGCAATCAGCCCCAGCATTTT.

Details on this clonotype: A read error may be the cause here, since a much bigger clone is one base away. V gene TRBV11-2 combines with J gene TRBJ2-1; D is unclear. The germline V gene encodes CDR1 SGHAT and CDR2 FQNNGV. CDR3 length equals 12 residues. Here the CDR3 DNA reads TGTGCCAGCACCCCAATATTTAGTGAGCGGTTCTTC. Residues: CASTPIFSERFF.

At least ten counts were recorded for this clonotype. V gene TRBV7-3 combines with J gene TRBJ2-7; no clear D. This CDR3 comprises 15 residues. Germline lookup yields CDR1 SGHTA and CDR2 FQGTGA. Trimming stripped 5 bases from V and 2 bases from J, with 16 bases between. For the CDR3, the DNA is TGTGCCAGCAGCCCCAATTCCGCGGCTACCTACGAGCAGTACTTC. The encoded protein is CASSPNSAATYEQYF.

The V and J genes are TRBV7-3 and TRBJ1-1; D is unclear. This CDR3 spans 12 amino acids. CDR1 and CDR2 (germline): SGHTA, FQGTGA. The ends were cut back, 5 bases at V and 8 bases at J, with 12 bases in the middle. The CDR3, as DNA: TGTGCCAGCAGCCTCCCCGAGGGAGAAGCTTTCTTT. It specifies CASSLPEGEAFF.

This chain's CDR3 is CASSLMAGGPDTQYF. The CDR3 DNA reads TGTGCCAGCAGCTTGATGGCAGGGGGCCCAGATACGCAGTATTTT. The V and J genes are TRBV7-2 and TRBJ2-3, with 8 bases aligning to TRBD1. CDR3 length equals 15 residues. Germline V CDR1 and CDR2: SGHTA, FQGNSA. Trimming cost V 3 bases and J 4 bases; bases outside gene matches: 6. Supplemented by reference TRBV7-2 and TRBJ2-3, the full variable domain reads GAGVSQSPSNKVTEKGKDVELRCDPISGHTALYWYRQSLGQGLEFLIYFQGNSAPDKSGLPSDRFSAERTGGSVSTLTIQRTQQEDSAVYLCASSLMAGGPDTQYFGPGTRLTVL.

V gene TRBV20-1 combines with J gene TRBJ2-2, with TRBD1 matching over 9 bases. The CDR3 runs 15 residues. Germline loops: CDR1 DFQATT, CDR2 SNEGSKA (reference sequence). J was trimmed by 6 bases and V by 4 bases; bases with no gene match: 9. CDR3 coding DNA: TGCAGTGCTACCACGACAGGGGGAGATCCCGGGGAGCTGTTTTTT. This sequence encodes CSATTTGGDPGELFF.